Listed below are T cell receptor beta chains from one sample, sequenced in a study of T-cell reconstitution after alpha-beta-depleted transplantation in children. TCRdb reprocessed the PCR reads with MiXCR, giving one entry per CDR3 protein. This sample has fewer than 250,000 distinct CDR3 sequences, with just under 8.5% found just once. The material was PBMCs, mostly from graft donor cells, obtained 180 days after TCRalphabeta/CD19-depleted stem cell transplant. All receptors come from a male patient younger than 18 who had a stem cell transplant for acute lymphoblastic leukemia, so the T cells may come from the graft donor. The CDR3 runs from the conserved cysteine through the conserved F or W. D genes are given only for firm matches. The size field is filled for only some rows; it gives once, few, many or a size class.

V	D	size	J	DNA	CDR3
TRBV5-1	TRBD1	many	TRBJ2-5	TGCGCCAGCAGCTCAAGTCTTGTACGGGACAGTGAGAAGACCCAGTACTTC	CASSSSLVRDSEKTQYF
TRBV20-1	TRBD2	many	TRBJ2-5	TGCAGTGCTAGCGCCGTTAGCGGGAGGGCCCGAGAACAAGAGACCCAGTACTTC	CSASAVSGRAREQETQYF
TRBV5-4	NA	many	TRBJ1-1	TGTGCCAGCAGGGCGACAGTGAACACTGAAGCTTTCTTT	CASRATVNTEAFF
TRBV5-1	TRBD1	NA	TRBJ2-7	TGCGCCAGCAGCTTGTCCGGACAGGAACCCTACGAGCAGTACTTC	CASSLSGQEPYEQYF
TRBV7-8	TRBD2	many	TRBJ2-2	TGTGCCAGCAGACGAGGGACTAGCGGAGCGAACACCGGGGAGCTGTTTTTT	CASRRGTSGANTGELFF
TRBV28	NA	many	TRBJ2-2	TGTGCCAGCAGTTTTCCCCTAGGCCTGCTTCCTTCGAACACCGGGGAGCTGTTTTTT	CASSFPLGLLPSNTGELFF
TRBV12-3/TRBV12-4	NA	few	TRBJ1-5	TGTGCCAGCAGTTTCTGGGGGGGAAGGAACAATCAGCCCCAGCATTTT	CASSFWGGRNNQPQHF
TRBV20-1	TRBD2	many	TRBJ2-7	TGCAGTGCTAGAGAGCTAGCGGGAGGAGGGTACGAGCAGTACTTC	CSARELAGGGYEQYF
TRBV7-9	NA	many	TRBJ1-2	TGTGCCAGCAGCTCCTTTGTCGGGGGATATGGCTACACCTTC	CASSSFVGGYGYTF
TRBV28	NA	many	TRBJ2-1	TGTGCCAGCAGGAGCTCCTACAATGAGCAGTTCTTC	CASRSSYNEQFF
TRBV7-8	NA	NA	TRBJ1-3	TGTGCCAGCAGCTCTCAGGGGCCTATTCGTGGAAACACCATATATTTT	CASSSQGPIRGNTIYF
TRBV27	NA	many	TRBJ2-7	TGTGCCAGCATCTACGGATCGAGGCAGTACTTC	CASIYGSRQYF
TRBV29-1	TRBD1	many	TRBJ1-4	TGCAGTGGTACGGGGACAGCCTCTGAAGAACTGTTTTTT	CSGTGTASEELFF
TRBV7-2	NA	NA	TRBJ2-1	TGTGCCAGCAGCCTCGGCGGACTACTCGCAGATGAGCAGTTCTTC	CASSLGGLLADEQFF
TRBV29-1	NA	many	TRBJ2-7	TGCAGCGTTGATACAGGGGAGGCCTACGAGCAGTACTTC	CSVDTGEAYEQYF
TRBV12-3/TRBV12-4	TRBD1	many	TRBJ2-3	TGTGCCAGCAGTTCCCGACAGGGGGGAGGCACAGATACGCAGTATTTT	CASSSRQGGGTDTQYF
TRBV6-2/TRBV6-3	NA	many	TRBJ1-1	TGTGCCAGCACAATTAGGGGTAGGAGCACTGAAGCTTTCTTT	CASTIRGRSTEAFF
TRBV5-1	NA	many	TRBJ2-3	TGCGCCAGCAGCTTGGAGGCGGGGGCGGGAGATACGCAGTATTTT	CASSLEAGAGDTQYF
TRBV7-9	NA	many	TRBJ2-5	TGTGCCAGCAGCTTGTTTACCCAAGAGACCCAGTACTTC	CASSLFTQETQYF
TRBV7-9	NA	many	TRBJ1-5	TGTGCCAGCAGCTTAGGACAGGCCCAGCCCCAGCATTTT	CASSLGQAQPQHF